This TCR beta chain was captured by sequencing in a study of blood T cell repertoires in COVID-19. Study overall: Sites across the United States, Italy and Spain contributed samples from acute and convalescent COVID-19. Sources were T cells, B-cell-depleted T cells, or PBMCs; the material itself was cDNA or gDNA.

As originally analysed: Amplifying reference gene primers gave estimates of nucleated cell counts. Measured with immunoSEQ multiplex PCR; TCRdb has only the in-frame clones, and not every one. The DNA gave D and trimming, while V, J and clone size come from that table. The sample lists approximately 90,000 clones, about 88% seen once, with more than 8% in the top ten. The CDR3 covers 15 residues. Per germline, CDR1 SEHNR and CDR2 FQNEAQ (reference sequence). J was trimmed by 0 bases and V by 5 bases; bases with no gene match: 4. This chain joins TRBV7-9 and TRBJ1-3, with 7 nucleotides matching TRBD1. Material for sequencing was peripheral blood. The TCR sequence derives from a man in his fifties or sixties with acute or convalescent COVID-19. The CDR3 DNA sequence: TGTGCCAGCAGCCGGGACAGACTCTCTGGAAACACCATATATTTT. It codes for CASSRDRLSGNTIYF.